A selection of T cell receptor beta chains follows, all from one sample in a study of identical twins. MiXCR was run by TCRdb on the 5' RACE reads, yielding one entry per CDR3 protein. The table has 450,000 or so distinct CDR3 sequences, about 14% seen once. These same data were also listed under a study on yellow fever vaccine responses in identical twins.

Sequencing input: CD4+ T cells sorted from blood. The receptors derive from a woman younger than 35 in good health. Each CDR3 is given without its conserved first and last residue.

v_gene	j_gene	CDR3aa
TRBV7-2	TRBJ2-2	ASSSGVSATGELF
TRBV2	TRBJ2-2	ASRRDNTGELF
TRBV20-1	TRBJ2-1	SARSSGTSGPYNEQF
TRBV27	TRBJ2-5	ASSPFSGRKETQY
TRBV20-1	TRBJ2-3	SAGPSGGSTDTQY
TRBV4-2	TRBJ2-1	ASSQDEASGKGEQF
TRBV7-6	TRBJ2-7	ASSLVRGRIYEQY
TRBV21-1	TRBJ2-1	ASSSGLAGVLCDNEQF
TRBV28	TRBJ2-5	ASSFHDLETQY
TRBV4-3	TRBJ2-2	ASSQDPQGDTGELF
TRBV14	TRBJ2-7	ASSRTGESLSYEQY
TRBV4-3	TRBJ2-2	ASSQVSRGELF
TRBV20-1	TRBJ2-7	SASLTDVEQY
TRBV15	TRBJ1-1	ATSRGGGEGRHREAF
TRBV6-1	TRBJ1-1	ASSQGQGALAEAF
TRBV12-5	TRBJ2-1	ASGLTSGRAYNEQF
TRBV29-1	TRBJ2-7	SVSNLGRYYEQY
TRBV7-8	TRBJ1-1	ASSLGDRARAEAF
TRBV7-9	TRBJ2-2	ASSLGHANTGELF
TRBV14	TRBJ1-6	ASSQQGSGRSPLH
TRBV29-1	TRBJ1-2	SVEGERGRNYGYT
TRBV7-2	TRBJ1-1	ASSPDIHLLNTEAF
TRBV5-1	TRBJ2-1	ASSLGLAGGTEQF
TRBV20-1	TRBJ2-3	SARDPHPKLAGADTQY
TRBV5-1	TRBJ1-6	ASSLSRSYNSPLH
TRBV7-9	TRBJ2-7	ASSPGGRDKYEQY
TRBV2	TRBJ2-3	ASSEYGGLLITRTDTQY
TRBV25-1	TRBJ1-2	ASSDPGNGYT
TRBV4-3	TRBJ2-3	ASSQGDRSDTDTQY
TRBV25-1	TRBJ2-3	ASSDPQGTSTDTQY
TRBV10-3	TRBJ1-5	AISGTVNNQPQH
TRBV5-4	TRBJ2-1	ASSVGTKPYNEQF
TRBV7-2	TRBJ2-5	ASSSQRSQY
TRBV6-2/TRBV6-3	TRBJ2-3	ASNRGTSGSNTQY
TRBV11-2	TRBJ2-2	ATGGDPTGELF
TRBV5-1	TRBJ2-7	ASSLVLTEQY
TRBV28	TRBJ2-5	ASSLWAPGLEETQY
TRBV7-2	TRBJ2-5	ASRRAEETQY
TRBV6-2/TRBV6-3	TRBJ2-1	ASTSLAGTYNEQF
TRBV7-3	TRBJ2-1	ASSQRLGPEQF
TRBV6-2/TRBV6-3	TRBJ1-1	ASSLLAGPPGDSEAF
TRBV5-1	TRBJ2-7	ASSLGGPAYEQY
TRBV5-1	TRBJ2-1	ASSPVRGQYNEQF
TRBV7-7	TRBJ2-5	ASSSTTQETQY
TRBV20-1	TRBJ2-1	SANGRGAYNEQF
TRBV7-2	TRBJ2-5	ASRRGTSETQY
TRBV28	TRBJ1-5	ASSSPGRGNQPQH
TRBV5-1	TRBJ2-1	ASSLAKWSSGTNEQF
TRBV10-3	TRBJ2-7	AISEEYEQY